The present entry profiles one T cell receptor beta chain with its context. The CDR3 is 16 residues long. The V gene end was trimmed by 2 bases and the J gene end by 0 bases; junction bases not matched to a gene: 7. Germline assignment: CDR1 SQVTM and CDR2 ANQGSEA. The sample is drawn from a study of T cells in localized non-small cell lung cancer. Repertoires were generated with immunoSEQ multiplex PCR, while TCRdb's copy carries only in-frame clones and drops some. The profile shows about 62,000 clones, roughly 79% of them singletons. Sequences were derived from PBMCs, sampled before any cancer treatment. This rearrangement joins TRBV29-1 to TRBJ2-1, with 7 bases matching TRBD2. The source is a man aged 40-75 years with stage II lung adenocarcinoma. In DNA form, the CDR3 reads TGCAGCGTTGAACCCTACACGGGGGGCTCCTACAATGAGCAGTTCTTC. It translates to CSVEPYTGGSYNEQFF.